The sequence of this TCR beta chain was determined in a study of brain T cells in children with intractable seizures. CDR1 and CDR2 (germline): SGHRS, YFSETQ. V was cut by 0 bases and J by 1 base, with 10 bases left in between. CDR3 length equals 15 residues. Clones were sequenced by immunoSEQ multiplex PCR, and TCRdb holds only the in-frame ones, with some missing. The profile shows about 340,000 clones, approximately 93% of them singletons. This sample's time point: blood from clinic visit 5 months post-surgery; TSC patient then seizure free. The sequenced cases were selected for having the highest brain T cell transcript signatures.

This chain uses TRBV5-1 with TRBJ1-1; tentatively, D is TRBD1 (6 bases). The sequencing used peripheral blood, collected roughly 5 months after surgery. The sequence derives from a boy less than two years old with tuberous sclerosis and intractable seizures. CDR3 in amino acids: CASSLVGTPNTEAFF. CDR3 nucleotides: TGCGCCAGCAGCTTGGTTGGGACACCGAACACTGAAGCTTTCTTT.